These 26 T cell receptor beta chains share one sample of origin, sequenced in a study of blood T cell repertoires in COVID-19. Libraries were prepared by immunoSEQ multiplex PCR; TCRdb keeps only in-frame clonotypes and omits some of them. The table includes fewer than 250,000 clones, 88% detected once. Sequences were obtained from peripheral blood. The receptors shown here come from a man aged 65-85 years with acute or convalescent COVID-19.

The chain joins TRBV11-2 to TRBJ2-7, with 7 bases fitting TRBD1. Germline loops: CDR1 SGHAT, CDR2 FQNNGV. The ends lost 3 bases at V and 4 bases at J; junction bases unmatched: 6. This CDR3 contains 14 residues. CDR3 in DNA: TGTGCCAGCAGCTTTACGACAGGGATGTACGAGCAGTACTTC. As protein: CASSFTTGMYEQYF.

The gene calls are TRBV18 and TRBJ1-5; perhaps TRBD1 as D (6 bases). The germline V gene has CDR1 KGHSH and CDR2 LQKENI. V lost 2 bases, J lost 7 bases, and 12 bases lay in between. The CDR3 is 14 residues long. In DNA form, the CDR3 reads TGTGCCAGCTCACCAAACAGGGTAGGCCAGCCCCAGCATTTT. This translates into CASSPNRVGQPQHF.

The chain joins TRBV5-4 to TRBJ2-2; 7 bases line up with TRBD2. Germline values: CDR1 SGHNT, CDR2 YYREEE (reference sequence). The CDR3 has 15 residues. V lost 3 bases and J lost 8; bases outside the gene matches: 10. The CDR3 sequence is CASSSGTIVSGELFF. Here the CDR3 DNA reads TGTGCCAGCAGCTCCGGGACTATCGTTAGTGGGGAGCTGTTTTTT.

The chain joins TRBV18 to TRBJ2-2; 12 nucleotides align to TRBD1. V gave up 3 bases and J gave up 3 bases; unmatched junction bases: 2. This CDR3 region has 16 residues. Germline CDR1 and CDR2: KGHSH and LQKENI. Here the CDR3 DNA reads TGTGCCAGCTCACCTGGGACAGGGGGCTACACCGGGGAGCTGTTTTTT. Translated: CASSPGTGGYTGELFF.

This clone was picked up a small number of times. The chain links TRBV29-1 to TRBJ1-3, with D unclear. V gave up 5 bases and J gave up 3 bases, with 8 bases separating them. Germline CDR1 reads SQVTM; CDR2 reads ANQGSEA. CDR3 length: 12 residues. The CDR3 loop is CSVISGGNTIYF. CDR3 in DNA: TGCAGCGTTATATCAGGTGGAAACACCATATATTTT.

To note about this clone: Additional DNA sequences in this sample encode the identical CDR3. The chain is built from TRBV5-1 and TRBJ2-3; D unclear. The CDR3 contains 15 residues. Germline V gene lookup returns CDR1 SGHRS and CDR2 YFSETQ. Trimming removed 1 base at V and 0 bases at J, with 9 bases between. The CDR3 DNA is TGCGCCAGCAGCTTGCAACAGCCTAGCACAGATACGCAGTATTTT. Protein sequence: CASSLQQPSTDTQYF.

To note about this clone: The same CDR3 also results from other DNA sequences found in this sample. The CDR3, as DNA: TGTGCCAGCAGCTTGGGGGGGCTAGGTGGCTACACCTTC. This codes for CASSLGGLGGYTF. This rearrangement joins TRBV7-9 to TRBJ1-2, with TRBD1 as a possible D gene (6 bases). Between the trimmed V and J ends, which lost 3 bases and 7 bases, there was a span of 12 bases. The CDR3 totals 13 residues. Germline V CDR1 and CDR2: SEHNR, FQNEAQ (reference sequence).

This clone has a single count. CDR3 nucleotide sequence: TGCAGCGTGACAGGGGGCTCTTCCTACGAGCAGTACTTC. This encodes CSVTGGSSYEQYF. The V and J genes are TRBV29-1 and TRBJ2-7; the match to TRBD1 covers 10 bases. The CDR3 spans 13 residues. J was trimmed by 1 base and V by 6 bases; bases with no gene match: 3. Germline values: CDR1 SQVTM, CDR2 ANQGSEA.

The chain recombines TRBV9 with TRBJ1-1, with D unresolved. With 3 bases removed from V and 3 bases from J, the gap between germline ends came to 6 bases. This CDR3 spans 12 amino acids. Germline V gene sequence: CDR1 SGDLS, CDR2 YYNGEE. CDR3 in DNA: TGTGCCAGCAGCGGACTACACACTGAAGCTTTCTTT. This codes for CASSGLHTEAFF.

This chain connects TRBV4-1 to TRBJ1-6; no clear D gene. Germline lookup yields CDR1 MGHRA and CDR2 YSYEKL. V lost 2 bases to trimming and J lost 0 bases, with 17 bases between them. The CDR3 totals 19 residues. CDR3 nucleotide sequence: TGCGCCAGCAGCCAACGGCAGGCTGACACAAGCTCCTATAATTCACCCCTCCACTTT. It is translated as CASSQRQADTSSYNSPLHF.

This clone was observed a single time. For the CDR3, the DNA is TGCAGTGCTAGAGTGAGCGCTGAGCAGTTCTTC. This codes for CSARVSAEQFF. The gene calls are TRBV20-1 and TRBJ2-1, with D hard to call. Deletions cut 1 base from V and 9 bases from J, with 7 bases between. The CDR3 runs to 11 residues. Germline-derived CDR1 and CDR2 are DFQATT and SNEGSKA (reference sequence).

The chain employs TRBV7-3 and TRBJ2-3, with D tentatively TRBD2 (6 bases). The germline V and J ends were trimmed by 2 bases and 0 bases, with 15 bases remaining between them. This CDR3 contains 17 residues. Germline CDR1 is SGHTA and CDR2 is FQGTGA. The DNA of the CDR3 is TGTGCCAGCAGCTTAGGTAGCGGAAGATCTAGCACAGATACGCAGTATTTT. It yields the protein CASSLGSGRSSTDTQYF.

The chain links TRBV28 to TRBJ1-2, with TRBD1 matching 9 bases. Germline V lookup: CDR1 MDHEN, CDR2 SYDVKM. The CDR3 extends over 16 amino acids. With V trimmed by 4 bases and J by 5 bases, 11 bases remained unmatched. The CDR3 nucleotides are TGTGCCAGCAGTTCCGGGACAGGGTTAATAGGGTATGGCTACACCTTC. Translation gives CASSSGTGLIGYGYTF.

The gene calls are TRBV28 and TRBJ1-5, with 10 bases aligning to TRBD1. The CDR3 runs 14 residues. V shed 8 bases, J shed 4 bases, and the junction held 5 bases outside the gene matches. The germline CDR1 and CDR2 sequences are MDHEN and SYDVKM. This CDR3 reads CASAGQGPNQPQHF. DNA of the CDR3: TGTGCCAGCGCGGGACAGGGGCCGAATCAGCCCCAGCATTTT.

V usage is TRBV5-1 and J usage is TRBJ1-4, with TRBD1 identical over 9 bases. This CDR3 contains 16 residues. Germline-derived CDR1 and CDR2 are SGHRS and YFSETQ. The ends lost 0 bases at V and 8 bases at J; junction bases unmatched: 8. The CDR3 coding sequence is TGCGCCAGCAGCTTGGGTGCCGGACAGGGGAACGAAAAACTGTTTTTT. Protein sequence: CASSLGAGQGNEKLFF.

The chain carries TRBV2 and TRBJ2-6; D might be TRBD2 (6 bases). This CDR3 spans 15 amino acids. Germline-derived CDR1 and CDR2 are SNHLY and FYNNEI. V lost 7 bases and J lost 0, with 10 bases in between. CDR3 sequence reads: CASILARSGANVLTF. The CDR3 bases are TGTGCCAGCATACTAGCCCGCTCTGGGGCCAACGTCCTGACTTTC.

The chain links TRBV5-4 to TRBJ2-7, with a possible D match to TRBD2 (6 bases). There are 15 residues in the CDR3. Trimming pared 0 bases from V and 5 bases from J, leaving 15 bases between. Germline-derived CDR1 and CDR2 are SGHNT and YYREEE (reference sequence). The chain's CDR3 is CASSLAKRERDEQYF. CDR3 DNA sequence: TGTGCCAGCAGCTTGGCCAAACGGGAGAGAGACGAGCAGTACTTC.

The chain has TRBV18 and TRBJ1-6; 10 positions match TRBD1. The germline gives CDR1 KGHSH, CDR2 LQKENI. The CDR3 spans 15 residues. The V segment lost 6 bases and the J segment 7 bases; nucleotides outside the gene matches: 6. This chain's CDR3 is CASSMGQGRNSPLHF. CDR3 bases: TGTGCCAGCTCGATGGGACAGGGGAGAAATTCACCCCTCCACTTT.

The chain couples TRBV5-8 to TRBJ1-5, with D possibly being TRBD1 (6 bases). CDR3 size: 15 residues. Per germline, CDR1 SGHTS and CDR2 YDEGEE. The ends were cut back, 2 bases at V and 0 bases at J, with 9 bases in the middle. CDR3: CASSLSGDSNQPQHF. The CDR3 DNA is TGTGCCAGCAGCTTATCAGGGGATAGCAATCAGCCCCAGCATTTT. Full variable domain (outside the CDR3, taken from reference TRBV5-8 and TRBJ1-5): EAGVTQSPTHLIKTRGQQATLRCSPISGHTSVYWYQQALGLGLQFLLWYDEGEERNRGNFPPRFSGRQFPNYSSELNVNALELEDSALYLCASSLSGDSNQPQHFGDGTRLSIL.

The J gene is TRBJ1-1, the V gene TRBV5-1; maybe TRBD1 (5 bases). Germline CDR1 SGHRS, CDR2 YFSETQ. The CDR3 contains 14 residues. V lost 0 bases to trimming and J lost 5 bases, with 11 bases between them. CDR3 loop: CASSLGQGETEAFF. As DNA, the CDR3 is TGCGCCAGCAGCTTGGGGCAGGGTGAGACTGAAGCTTTCTTT.

The gene calls are TRBV27 and TRBJ2-7, with TRBD2 as a possible D gene (6 bases). The V gene lost 4 bases and the J gene lost 2 bases, with 9 bases spanning the gap. The length of the CDR3 is 13 residues. Germline V gene data show CDR1 as MNHEY and CDR2 as SMNVEV (reference sequence). In nucleotides, the CDR3 is TGTGCCAGCAGTTCCTGGGGGGCCTACGAGCAGTACTTC. Encoded protein: CASSSWGAYEQYF.

V gene TRBV7-2 combines with J gene TRBJ1-5; no definite D call. Germline CDR1 is SGHTA and CDR2 is FQGNSA. The CDR3 length is 15 residues. Trimming stripped 3 bases from V and 0 bases from J, with 9 bases between. Here the CDR3 DNA reads TGTGCCAGCAGCTTTTATGCAGTTAGCAATCAGCCCCAGCATTTT. Its protein product is CASSFYAVSNQPQHF. Complete variable domain (other parts from reference TRBV7-2 and TRBJ1-5): GAGVSQSPSNKVTEKGKDVELRCDPISGHTALYWYRQSLGQGLEFLIYFQGNSAPDKSGLPSDRFSAERTGGSVSTLTIQRTQQEDSAVYLCASSFYAVSNQPQHFGDGTRLSIL.

V usage is TRBV10-3 and J usage is TRBJ2-7; D perhaps matches TRBD2 (6 bases). Trimming stripped 10 bases from V and 4 bases from J, with 11 bases between. Germline V lookup: CDR1 ENHRY, CDR2 SYGVKD. The CDR3 totals 11 residues. The CDR3 nucleotides read TGTGCCAGCGGGACTTATTACGAGCAGTACTTC. Residues: CASGTYYEQYF.

The V call is TRBV7-8, the J call TRBJ2-1; D not resolved. The CDR3 loop spans 11 amino acids. Germline lookup yields CDR1 SGHVS and CDR2 FQNEAQ. Trimming shortened V by 5 bases and J by 10 bases, and 9 bases separated the two germline ends. In nucleotides, the CDR3 is TGTGCCAGCAGCCGAGAGAGAGAGCAGTTCTTC. It codes for CASSREREQFF.

The chain couples TRBV9 to TRBJ1-3; D is undetermined. V gave up 3 bases and J gave up 3 bases, with 4 bases separating them. Germline values: CDR1 SGDLS, CDR2 YYNGEE. CDR3 size: 12 residues. The CDR3 sequence is CASSAYGNTIYF. CDR3 DNA sequence: TGTGCCAGCAGCGCGTATGGAAACACCATATATTTT.

The V and J genes are TRBV12-5 and TRBJ2-7; TRBD1 might be the D (6 bases). Germline V lookup: CDR1 LGHNT, CDR2 FRNRAP. This CDR3 contains 14 residues. V lost 6 bases, J lost 6 bases, and 18 bases lay in between. The CDR3 region has the DNA TGTGCTAGTGGATTGACAGGCTCACTCTCCGAGCAGTACTTC. Protein sequence: CASGLTGSLSEQYF.